This T cell receptor (beta chain) was sequenced for a study of regulatory and conventional T cells in RAG deficiency. Conventional CD4+ T cells were sorted from blood as CD25-low CD127-high cells. The method was immunoSEQ multiplex PCR; TCRdb's version includes in-frame clones alone and lacks a portion of them. The profile shows tens of thousands of clones, over 80% of them singletons. Looked up from germline, CDR1 is KGHSH and CDR2 is LQKENI. This CDR3 region has 14 residues. V lost 3 bases to trimming and J lost 1 base, with 9 bases between them. The same sample was also studied in work on regulatory T cells. That publication notes: Amplification used 52 TRBV primers and 13 TRBJ primers.

This clonotype was sampled from a human donor in good health. The chain joins TRBV18 to TRBJ1-1; no clear D. Source material: CD4+ effector T cells sorted from blood. CDR3 bases: TGTGCCAGCTCACCGTCCACAAGGAACACTGAAGCTTTCTTT. The encoded protein is CASSPSTRNTEAFF.